This T cell receptor (beta chain) was identified in a study of cytomegalovirus exposure and HLA in healthy donors. There are a few counts of this clone. PCR primers comprised 60 Vbeta and 13 Jbeta primers. Using immunoSEQ multiplex PCR, the repertoire was profiled, and TCRdb retains in-frame clones only, with some absent. The top ten clones hold approximately 9% of a sample with approximately 120,000 clones, approximately 80% of them seen once. The CDR3 is 14 amino acids. Trimming cost V 2 bases and J 0 bases, with 8 bases left between them. CDR1 is SGHTA, CDR2 FQGNSA, per germline. Sequenced: PBMCs. J is TRBJ2-7 and V is TRBV7-2; D is possibly TRBD1 (5 bases). The sequence was collected from a man younger than 45 in good health and CMV-seropositive. Here the CDR3 DNA reads TGTGCCAGCAGCTTATTCGACAGCTCCTACGAGCAGTACTTC. It encodes CASSLFDSSYEQYF.